The next 10 T cell receptor beta chains were all read from a single sample in a study of shared T cell receptors in the human thymus. Some clones are missing from TCRdb's copy, which holds only in-frame ones; the method was immunoSEQ multiplex PCR. The sample includes roughly 710,000 clones, approximately 83% of them seen just once. These data were likewise used in another study, on human thymus T cells.

Sequencing input: thymocytes. The receptors were sampled from a girl in the first two years of life with a congenital heart defect.

The chain has TRBV9 and TRBJ2-1, with D perhaps TRBD2 (7 bases). The CDR3 loop spans 14 amino acids. The V end was cut by 0 bases, the J end by 7 bases, with 11 bases between. From germline, CDR1 is SGDLS and CDR2 YYNGEE. The CDR3 protein is CASSVGGGQNEQFF. The CDR3 DNA reads as TGTGCCAGCAGCGTAGGGGGGGGCCAGAATGAGCAGTTCTTC. Supplemented by reference TRBV9 and TRBJ2-1, the full variable domain reads DSGVTQTPKHLITATGQRVTLRCSPRSGDLSVYWYQQSLDQGLQFLIQYYNGEERAKGNILERFSAQQFPDLHSELNLSSLELGDSALYFCASSVGGGQNEQFFGPGTRLTVL.

The chain is built from TRBV5-1 and TRBJ2-5; 9 nucleotides match TRBD2. With 7 bases clipped from V and 2 bases from J, the junction kept 9 bases outside the gene matches. This CDR3 contains 15 residues. Per germline, CDR1 SGHRS and CDR2 YFSETQ. The CDR3 DNA reads as TGCGCCAGCTCCTCCCGGCTAGCGGGGCAAGAGACCCAGTACTTC. As protein: CASSSRLAGQETQYF.

The V and J genes are TRBV5-5 and TRBJ1-2; 12 bases align to TRBD1. This CDR3 is built from 14 residues. Germline-derived CDR1 and CDR2 are SGHKS and YYEKEE (reference sequence). The junction had 2 bases not matched to a gene; V was cut back by 4 bases and J by 4 bases. CDR3 region: CASSGTGGFYGYTF. The DNA for the CDR3 is TGTGCCAGCAGCGGGACAGGGGGCTTCTATGGCTACACCTTC. The entire variable domain, with the rest obtained from reference TRBV5-5 and TRBJ1-2, is as follows: DAGVTQSPTHLIKTRGQQVTLRCSPISGHKSVSWYQQVLGQGPQFIFQYYEKEERGRGNFPDRFSARQFPNYSSELNVNALLLGDSALYLCASSGTGGFYGYTFGSGTRLTVV.

The genes are TRBV30 and TRBJ1-1, with D maybe TRBD1 (5 bases). This CDR3 region has 15 residues. The ends were cut back, 5 bases at V and 5 bases at J, with 21 bases in the middle. Germline assignment: CDR1 GTSNPN and CDR2 SVGIG (reference sequence). The CDR3 DNA reads as TGTGCCTGGGCTAGACCGGGACGGGGGGTAACTGAAGCTTTCTTT. Protein product: CAWARPGRGVTEAFF. The full variable domain, rest sourced from reference TRBV30 and TRBJ1-1, is SQTIHQWPATLVQPVGSPLSLECTVEGTSNPNLYWYRQAAGRGLQLLFYSVGIGQISSEVPQNLSASRPQDRQFILSSKKLLLSDSGFYLCAWARPGRGVTEAFFGQGTRLTVV.

This rearrangement joins TRBV7-3 to TRBJ2-3; 7 bases fit TRBD2. The V and J ends lost 3 bases and 2 bases, in that order; junction bases with no gene match: 11. In germline, CDR1 is SGHTA, CDR2 FQGTGA. The CDR3 consists of 17 residues. CDR3 sequence (DNA): TGTGCCAGCAGCTTTCATGGCCGGGGAGGGGTCACAGATACGCAGTATTTT. Its protein is CASSFHGRGGVTDTQYF. The full variable domain, its missing parts supplied by reference TRBV7-3 and TRBJ2-3, is GAGVSQTPSNKVTEKGKYVELRCDPISGHTALYWYRQSLGQGPEFLIYFQGTGAADDSGLPNDRFFAVRPEGSVSTLKIQRTERGDSAVYLCASSFHGRGGVTDTQYFGPGTRLTVL.

V is TRBV14 and J is TRBJ2-1, with D maybe TRBD1 (5 bases). The CDR3 length is 14 residues. V lost 0 bases and J lost 3, with 6 bases in between. Per the germline V gene, CDR1 is SGHDN and CDR2 is FVKESK. The CDR3 protein is CASSQDDSYNEQFF. The CDR3 DNA follows: TGTGCCAGCAGCCAAGATGACAGCTACAATGAGCAGTTCTTC.

This clone has a handful of counts. CDR3: CASSVVANVLNSGANVLTF. In DNA, the CDR3 is TGTGCCAGCAGCGTAGTAGCCAACGTCCTCAACTCTGGGGCCAACGTCCTGACTTTC. The chain links TRBV9 to TRBJ2-6; D gene uncertain. The germline V and J ends were trimmed by 0 bases and 0 bases, with 16 bases remaining between them. There are 19 residues in the CDR3. The germline V gene encodes CDR1 SGDLS and CDR2 YYNGEE. Complete variable domain (other parts from reference TRBV9 and TRBJ2-6): DSGVTQTPKHLITATGQRVTLRCSPRSGDLSVYWYQQSLDQGLQFLIQYYNGEERAKGNILERFSAQQFPDLHSELNLSSLELGDSALYFCASSVVANVLNSGANVLTFGAGSRLTVL.

CDR3 loop: CASSYPRQDVIRYGANVLTF. CDR3 nucleotide sequence: TGTGCCAGCAGCTACCCCCGGCAGGATGTGATAAGGTATGGGGCCAACGTCCTGACTTTC. The chain joins TRBV5-4 to TRBJ2-6; D is undetermined. The V and J ends lost 3 bases and 3 bases respectively, with 25 bases between them. The CDR3 length is 20 residues. Germline lookup yields CDR1 SGHNT and CDR2 YYREEE (reference sequence). Filled out from reference TRBV5-4 and TRBJ2-6, the complete variable domain reads ETGVTQSPTHLIKTRGQQVTLRCSSQSGHNTVSWYQQALGQGPQFIFQYYREEENGRGNFPPRFSGLQFPNYSSELNVNALELDDSALYLCASSYPRQDVIRYGANVLTFGAGSRLTVL.

The chain recombines TRBV7-2 with TRBJ1-1; 7 positions match TRBD1. The junction had 6 bases not matched to a gene; V was cut back by 5 bases and J by 0 bases. The V gene's germline CDR1 is SGHTA and CDR2 FQGNSA. The CDR3 sequence is 15 residues long. In DNA, the CDR3 is TGTGCCAGCAGCCCGGGACAGAACATGAACACTGAAGCTTTCTTT. It encodes CASSPGQNMNTEAFF.

Here the CDR3 DNA reads TGTGCCAGCAGCGCAGGGAACGAGCAGTACTTC. This gives the protein CASSAGNEQYF. The chain joins TRBV13 to TRBJ2-5; tentative D call: TRBD1 (5 bases). The tail of the sequence fits TRBJ2-7 better, so the J call may be wrong. The CDR3 length is 11 residues. CDR1 PRHDT and CDR2 FYEKMQ come from the germline V gene (reference sequence).